The clone carrying this TCR beta chain was picked up a small number of times. The sample comes from a study of human T cells and chemical hapten exposure. Study-wide background: Subjects had 2% DPC placed on 2 cm by 2 cm of upper inner arm skin for sensitization.

TCRdb itself ran the RACE reads through MiXCR, one entry per CDR3 protein. Among 95,000 or so distinct CDR3 sequences listed, 9.5% to 12% were seen once. Deletions cut 3 bases from V and 1 base from J, with 5 bases between. The germline V gene has CDR1 SNHLY and CDR2 FYNNEI. This CDR3 comprises 13 residues. Regarding time point: patch test 2, 6 weeks after DPC sensitization. This sample's treatment: therapeutic diphenylcyclopropenone sensitization with weekly scalp DPC. This sample comprised whole blood, obtained in connection with sensitization to the hapten diphenylcyclopropenone (DPC). This chain links TRBV2 with TRBJ2-3; D is undetermined. The origin of this receptor is a woman aged 40 to 49 with alopecia areata. Some clones in this sample may be carry-over from other donors' samples. CDR3 region: CASSDTGTDTQYF. The CDR3 DNA sequence: TGTGCCAGCAGTGATACCGGCACAGATACGCAGTATTTT.